This T cell receptor (beta chain) appears in the sequencing data of a study of control samples from healthy donors and cancer patients. The V gene's germline CDR1 is LNHDA and CDR2 SQIVND (reference sequence). V shed 7 bases and J shed 1 base, with 10 bases lying between them. The CDR3 runs to 14 residues. Clones were read by immunoSEQ multiplex PCR, and TCRdb kept only the in-frame ones, dropping some. The table has roughly 170,000 clones, 80% to 95% seen once. The sample comprised blood. The chain links TRBV19 to TRBJ2-2; D uncertain. The receptor was derived from a middle-aged woman in good health. In DNA form, the CDR3 reads TGTGCCAGTACCCGCCTGAGGAACACCGGGGAGCTGTTTTTT. This gives the protein CASTRLRNTGELFF.